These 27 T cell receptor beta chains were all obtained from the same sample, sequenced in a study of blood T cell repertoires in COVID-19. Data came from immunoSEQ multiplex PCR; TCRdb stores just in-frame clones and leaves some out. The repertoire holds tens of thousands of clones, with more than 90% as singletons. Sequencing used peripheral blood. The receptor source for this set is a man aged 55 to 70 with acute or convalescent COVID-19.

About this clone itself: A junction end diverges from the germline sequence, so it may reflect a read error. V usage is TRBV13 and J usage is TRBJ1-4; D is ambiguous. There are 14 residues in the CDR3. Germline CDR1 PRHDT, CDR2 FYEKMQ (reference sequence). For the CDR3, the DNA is TGTGCCAGCAGCGTAGGATACAAATCCCAAAAACTGTTTTTT. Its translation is CASSVGYKSQKLFF. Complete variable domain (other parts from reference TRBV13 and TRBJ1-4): AAGVIQSPRHLIKEKRETATLKCYPIPRHDTVYWYQQGPGQDPQFLISFYEKMQSDKGSIPDRFSAQQFSDYHSELNMSSLELGDSALYFCASSVGYKSQKLFFGSGTQLSVL.

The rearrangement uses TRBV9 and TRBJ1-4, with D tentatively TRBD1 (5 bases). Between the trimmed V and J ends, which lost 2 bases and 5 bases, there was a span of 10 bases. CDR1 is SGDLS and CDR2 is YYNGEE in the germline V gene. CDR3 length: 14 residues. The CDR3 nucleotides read TGTGCCAGCAGCGTGTCGACAGAGAATGAAAAACTGTTTTTT. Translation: CASSVSTENEKLFF.

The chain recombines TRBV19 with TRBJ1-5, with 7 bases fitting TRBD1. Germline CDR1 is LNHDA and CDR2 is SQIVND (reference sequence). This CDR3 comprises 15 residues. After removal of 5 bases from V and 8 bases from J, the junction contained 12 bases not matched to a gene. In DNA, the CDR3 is TGTGCCAGTAGTGCTCCCCACCAGGGGGACGAGCCCCAGCATTTT. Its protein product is CASSAPHQGDEPQHF.

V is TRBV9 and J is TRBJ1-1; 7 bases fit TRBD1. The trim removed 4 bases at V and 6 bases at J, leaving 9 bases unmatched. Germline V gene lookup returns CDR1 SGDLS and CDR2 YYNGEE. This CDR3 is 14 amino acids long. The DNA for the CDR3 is TGTGCCAGCAGCAAGACAGGGTCCAATTCTGAAGCTTTCTTT. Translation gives CASSKTGSNSEAFF.

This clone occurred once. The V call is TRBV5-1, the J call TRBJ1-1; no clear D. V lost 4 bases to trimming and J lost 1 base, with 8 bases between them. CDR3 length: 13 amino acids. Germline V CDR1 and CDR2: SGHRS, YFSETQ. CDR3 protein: CASSITTNTEAFF. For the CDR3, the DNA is TGCGCCAGCAGCATTACAACGAACACTGAAGCTTTCTTT.

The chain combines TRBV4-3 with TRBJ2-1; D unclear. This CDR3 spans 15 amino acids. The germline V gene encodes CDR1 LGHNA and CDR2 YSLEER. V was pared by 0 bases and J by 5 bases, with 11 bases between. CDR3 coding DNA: TGCGCCAGCAGCCAAGAGGGTGGGCGAGACAATGAGCAGTTCTTC. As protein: CASSQEGGRDNEQFF.

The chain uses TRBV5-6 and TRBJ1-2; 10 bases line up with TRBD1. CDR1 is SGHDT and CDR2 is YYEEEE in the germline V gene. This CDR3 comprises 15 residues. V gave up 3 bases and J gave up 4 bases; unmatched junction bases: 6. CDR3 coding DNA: TGTGCCAGCAGCTCTGTTGGACAGGGGGGCTATGGCTACACCTTC. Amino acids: CASSSVGQGGYGYTF.

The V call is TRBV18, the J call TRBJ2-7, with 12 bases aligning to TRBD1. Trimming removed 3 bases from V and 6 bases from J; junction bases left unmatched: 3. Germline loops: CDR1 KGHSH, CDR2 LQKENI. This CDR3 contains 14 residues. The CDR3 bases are TGTGCCAGCTCACCGGGGACAGGGGGCTCCGAGCAGTACTTC. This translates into CASSPGTGGSEQYF.

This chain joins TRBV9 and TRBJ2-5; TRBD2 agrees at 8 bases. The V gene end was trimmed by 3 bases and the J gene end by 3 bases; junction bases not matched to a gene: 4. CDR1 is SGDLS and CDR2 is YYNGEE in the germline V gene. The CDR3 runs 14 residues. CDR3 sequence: CASSASGREETQYF. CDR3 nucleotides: TGTGCCAGCAGCGCCTCCGGGAGGGAAGAGACCCAGTACTTC.

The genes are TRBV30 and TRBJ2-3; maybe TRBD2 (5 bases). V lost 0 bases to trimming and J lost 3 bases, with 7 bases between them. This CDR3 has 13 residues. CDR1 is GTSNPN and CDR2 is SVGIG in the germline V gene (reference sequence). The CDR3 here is CAWSVGLTDTQYF. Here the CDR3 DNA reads TGTGCCTGGAGTGTTGGACTGACAGATACGCAGTATTTT. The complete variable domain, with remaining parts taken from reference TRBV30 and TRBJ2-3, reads SQTIHQWPATLVQPVGSPLSLECTVEGTSNPNLYWYRQAAGRGLQLLFYSVGIGQISSEVPQNLSASRPQDRQFILSSKKLLLSDSGFYLCAWSVGLTDTQYFGPGTRLTVL.

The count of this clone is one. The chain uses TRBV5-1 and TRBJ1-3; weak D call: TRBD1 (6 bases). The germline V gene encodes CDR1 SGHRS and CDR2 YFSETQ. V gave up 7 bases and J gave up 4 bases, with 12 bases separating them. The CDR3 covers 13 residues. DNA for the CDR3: TGCGCCAGCGGGGACACCAGCGGAAACACCATATATTTT. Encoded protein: CASGDTSGNTIYF.

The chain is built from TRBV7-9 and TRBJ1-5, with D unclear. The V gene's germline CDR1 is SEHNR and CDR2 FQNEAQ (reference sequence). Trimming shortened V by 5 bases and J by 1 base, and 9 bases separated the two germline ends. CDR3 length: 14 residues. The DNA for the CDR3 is TGTGCCAGCAGCCCCGCGGCCAGCAATCAGCCCCAGCATTTT. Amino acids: CASSPAASNQPQHF.

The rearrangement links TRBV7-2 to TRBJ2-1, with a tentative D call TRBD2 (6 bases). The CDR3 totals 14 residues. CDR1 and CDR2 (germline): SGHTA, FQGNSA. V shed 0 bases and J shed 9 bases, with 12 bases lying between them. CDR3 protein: CASSLAATSIEQFF. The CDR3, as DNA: TGTGCCAGCAGCTTAGCGGCCACTAGCATTGAGCAGTTCTTC.

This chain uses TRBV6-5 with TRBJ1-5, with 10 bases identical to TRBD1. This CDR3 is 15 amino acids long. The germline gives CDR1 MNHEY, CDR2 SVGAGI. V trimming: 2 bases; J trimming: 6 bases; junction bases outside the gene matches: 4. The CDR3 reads CASSYGTGVGQPQHF. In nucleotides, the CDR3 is TGTGCCAGCAGTTACGGGACAGGGGTTGGTCAGCCCCAGCATTTT.

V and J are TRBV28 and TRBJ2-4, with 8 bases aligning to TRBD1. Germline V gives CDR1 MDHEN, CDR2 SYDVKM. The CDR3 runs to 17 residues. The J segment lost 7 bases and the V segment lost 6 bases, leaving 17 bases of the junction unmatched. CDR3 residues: CASRGGQVISYRNIQYF. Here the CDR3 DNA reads TGTGCCAGCAGGGGGGGACAGGTCATTTCCTATAGGAACATTCAGTACTTC. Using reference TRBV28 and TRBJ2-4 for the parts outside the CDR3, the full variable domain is DVKVTQSSRYLVKRTGEKVFLECVQDMDHENMFWYRQDPGLGLRLIYFSYDVKMKEKGDIPEGYSVSREKKERFSLILESASTNQTSMYLCASRGGQVISYRNIQYFGAGTRLSVL.

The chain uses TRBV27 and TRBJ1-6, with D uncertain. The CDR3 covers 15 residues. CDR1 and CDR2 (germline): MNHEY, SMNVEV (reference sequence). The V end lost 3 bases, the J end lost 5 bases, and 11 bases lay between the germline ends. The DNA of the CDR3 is TGTGCCAGCAGTTTTCCTCCAGGAAATAATTCACCCCTCCACTTT. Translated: CASSFPPGNNSPLHF.

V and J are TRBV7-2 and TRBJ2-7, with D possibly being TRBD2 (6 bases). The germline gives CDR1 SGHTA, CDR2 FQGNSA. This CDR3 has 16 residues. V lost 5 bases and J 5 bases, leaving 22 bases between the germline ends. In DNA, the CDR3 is TGTGCCAGCAGCCCCCTCTGGGTCGGGAGCCCCGACGAGCAGTACTTC. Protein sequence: CASSPLWVGSPDEQYF.

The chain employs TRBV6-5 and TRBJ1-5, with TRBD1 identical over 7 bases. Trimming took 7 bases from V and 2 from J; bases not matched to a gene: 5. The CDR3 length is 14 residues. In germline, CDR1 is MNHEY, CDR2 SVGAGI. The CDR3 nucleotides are TGTGCCAGCATCCTGGACAGGCGCAATCAGCCCCAGCATTTT. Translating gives CASILDRRNQPQHF.

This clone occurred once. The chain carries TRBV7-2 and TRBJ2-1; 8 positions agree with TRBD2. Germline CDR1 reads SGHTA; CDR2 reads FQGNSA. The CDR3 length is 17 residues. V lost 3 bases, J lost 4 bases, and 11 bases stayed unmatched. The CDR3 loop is CASSFASGQGVYNEQFF. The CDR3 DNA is TGTGCCAGCAGCTTTGCTAGCGGGCAGGGCGTTTACAATGAGCAGTTCTTC. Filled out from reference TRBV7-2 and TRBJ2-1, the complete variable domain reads GAGVSQSPSNKVTEKGKDVELRCDPISGHTALYWYRQSLGQGLEFLIYFQGNSAPDKSGLPSDRFSAERTGGSVSTLTIQRTQQEDSAVYLCASSFASGQGVYNEQFFGPGTRLTVL.

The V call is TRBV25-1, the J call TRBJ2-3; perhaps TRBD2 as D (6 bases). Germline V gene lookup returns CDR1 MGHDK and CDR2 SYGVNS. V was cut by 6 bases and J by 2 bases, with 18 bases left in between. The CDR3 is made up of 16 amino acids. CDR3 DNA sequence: TGTGCCAGCAGCGACGGGAGCAGTCGTTACACAGATACGCAGTATTTT. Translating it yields CASSDGSSRYTDTQYF. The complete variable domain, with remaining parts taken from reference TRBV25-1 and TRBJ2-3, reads EADIYQTPRYLVIGTGKKITLECSQTMGHDKMYWYQQDPGMELHLIHYSYGVNSTEKGDLSSESTVSRIRTEHFPLTLESARPSHTSQYLCASSDGSSRYTDTQYFGPGTRLTVL.

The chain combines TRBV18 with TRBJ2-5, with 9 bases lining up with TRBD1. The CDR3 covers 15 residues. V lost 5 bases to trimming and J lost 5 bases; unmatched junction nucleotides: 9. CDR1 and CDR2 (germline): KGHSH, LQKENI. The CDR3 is CASSLGQGGRETQYF. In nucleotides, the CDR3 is TGTGCCAGCTCATTGGGACAGGGAGGCCGGGAGACCCAGTACTTC. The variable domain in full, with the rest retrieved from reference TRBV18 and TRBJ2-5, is NAGVMQNPRHLVRRRGQEARLRCSPMKGHSHVYWYRQLPEEGLKFMVYLQKENIIDESGMPKERFSAEFPKEGPSILRIQQVVRGDSAAYFCASSLGQGGRETQYFGPGTRLLVL.

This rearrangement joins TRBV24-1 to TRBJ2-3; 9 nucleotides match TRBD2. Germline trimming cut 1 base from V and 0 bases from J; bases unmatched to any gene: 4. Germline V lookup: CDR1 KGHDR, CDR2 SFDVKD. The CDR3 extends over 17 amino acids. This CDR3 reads CATSDFGTSFSTDTQYF. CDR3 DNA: TGTGCCACCAGTGATTTTGGGACTAGCTTCAGCACAGATACGCAGTATTTT.

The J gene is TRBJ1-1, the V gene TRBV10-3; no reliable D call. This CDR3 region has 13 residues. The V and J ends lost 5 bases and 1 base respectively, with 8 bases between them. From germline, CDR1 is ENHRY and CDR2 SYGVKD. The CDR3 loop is CAISLTGNTEAFF. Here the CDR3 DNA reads TGTGCCATCAGTCTTACGGGGAACACTGAAGCTTTCTTT.

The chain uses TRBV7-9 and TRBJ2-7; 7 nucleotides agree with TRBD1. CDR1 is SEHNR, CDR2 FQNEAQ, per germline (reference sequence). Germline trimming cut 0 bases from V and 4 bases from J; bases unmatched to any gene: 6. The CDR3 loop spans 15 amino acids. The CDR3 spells CASSLAGGARYEQYF. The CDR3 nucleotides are TGTGCCAGCAGCTTAGCAGGGGGCGCCCGGTACGAGCAGTACTTC.

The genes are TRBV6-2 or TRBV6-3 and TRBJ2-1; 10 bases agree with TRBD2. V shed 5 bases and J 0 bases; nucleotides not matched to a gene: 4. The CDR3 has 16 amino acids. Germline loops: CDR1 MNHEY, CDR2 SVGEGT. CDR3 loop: CASSAPSGGSYNEQFF. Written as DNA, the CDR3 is TGTGCCAGCAGTGCCCCTAGCGGGGGCTCCTACAATGAGCAGTTCTTC.

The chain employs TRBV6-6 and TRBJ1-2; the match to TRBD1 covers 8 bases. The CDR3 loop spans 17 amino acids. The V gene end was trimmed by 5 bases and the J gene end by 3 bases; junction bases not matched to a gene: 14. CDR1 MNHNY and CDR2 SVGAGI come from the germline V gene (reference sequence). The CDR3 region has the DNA TGTGCCAGCAGTCCCCGGGTTGGACAGGGATACGACTATGGCTACACCTTC. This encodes CASSPRVGQGYDYGYTF.

The CDR3 coding sequence is TGTGCCAGCAGCCTAGCGGGAGACGCCACAGATACGCAGTATTTT. Its protein product is CASSLAGDATDTQYF. V usage is TRBV6-5 and J usage is TRBJ2-3; TRBD2 aligns across 10 bases. Unmatched junction bases numbered 5, after V lost 6 bases and J lost 2 bases. Germline V gene lookup returns CDR1 MNHEY and CDR2 SVGAGI. This CDR3 contains 15 residues.